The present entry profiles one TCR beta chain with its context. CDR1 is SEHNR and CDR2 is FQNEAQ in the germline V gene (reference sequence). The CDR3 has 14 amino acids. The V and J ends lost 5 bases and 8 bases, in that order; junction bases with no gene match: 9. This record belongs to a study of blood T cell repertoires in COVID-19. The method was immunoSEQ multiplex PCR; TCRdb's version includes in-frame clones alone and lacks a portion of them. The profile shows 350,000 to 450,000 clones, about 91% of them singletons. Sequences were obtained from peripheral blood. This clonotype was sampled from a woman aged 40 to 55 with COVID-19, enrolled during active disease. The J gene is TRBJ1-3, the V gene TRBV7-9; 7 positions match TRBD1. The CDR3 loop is CASSLGQLGDTIYF. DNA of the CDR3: TGTGCCAGCAGCCTGGGACAGTTGGGGGACACCATATATTTT.